This passage covers 16 T cell receptor beta chains from one sample sequenced in a study of type 1 regulatory T cells. TCRdb used MiXCR to reprocess the reads, holding one entry per CDR3 protein. This sample yields some 18,000 distinct CDR3 sequences, of which more than 8.5% are seen a single time; over 2.5% belongs to the top ten. The specimen sequenced was CD4+ T cells, either the whole sample or a sorted fraction (not recorded which). These receptors were obtained from a human donor in good health.

This clonotype has just a few counts. The V gene is TRBV5-1, the J gene TRBJ1-6; 7 bases are shared with TRBD1. CDR1 SGHRS and CDR2 YFSETQ come from the germline V gene. The V segment lost 2 bases and the J segment 7 bases; nucleotides outside the gene matches: 3. This CDR3 spans 14 amino acids. The CDR3 here is CASSFGQDNSPLHF. In DNA, the CDR3 is TGCGCCAGCAGCTTTGGACAGGACAATTCACCCCTCCACTTT.

This clonotype was counted at least ten times. The genes are TRBV29-1 and TRBJ2-7, with D maybe TRBD2 (6 bases). Germline V gene data show CDR1 as SQVTM and CDR2 as ANQGSEA. V was trimmed by 4 bases and J by 1 base, leaving 8 bases between them. The CDR3 contains 12 residues. CDR3 sequence reads: CSVAGTSYEQYF. DNA for the CDR3: TGCAGCGTTGCCGGGACTTCCTACGAGCAGTACTTC.

In this sample, this clonotype turned up many times. J is TRBJ2-7 and V is TRBV6-5; unclear D gene. Trimming removed 2 bases at V and 4 bases at J, with 9 bases between. This CDR3 has 13 residues. Germline loops: CDR1 MNHEY, CDR2 SVGAGI. The CDR3 protein is CASSYHQSYEQYF. The CDR3 coding sequence is TGTGCCAGCAGTTACCACCAGTCTTACGAGCAGTACTTC.

This clonotype was counted a few times. The V gene is TRBV6-2 or TRBV6-3, the J gene TRBJ1-1; D possibly corresponds to TRBD1 (5 bases). There are 15 residues in the CDR3. CDR1 and CDR2 (germline): MNHEY, SVGEGT. V was clipped by 6 bases and J by 1 base, with 15 bases between them. CDR3: CASRRTGLQNTEAFF. CDR3 DNA sequence: TGTGCCAGCAGAAGAACGGGACTTCAGAACACTGAAGCTTTCTTT.

This clonotype was picked up many times. V usage is TRBV28 and J usage is TRBJ1-5; D is ambiguous. The CDR3 is made up of 15 amino acids. V lost 2 bases to trimming and J lost 1 base, with 9 bases between them. Germline CDR1 reads MDHEN; CDR2 reads SYDVKM. The DNA of the CDR3 is TGTGCCAGCAGTTTACGGGAAATAAGCAATCAGCCCCAGCATTTT. This codes for CASSLREISNQPQHF.

This clonotype was recorded at least ten times. This chain uses TRBV27 with TRBJ2-7, with TRBD1 identical over 9 bases. Germline CDR1 is MNHEY and CDR2 is SMNVEV (reference sequence). J lost 6 bases, V lost 6 bases, and 9 bases had no gene match. The CDR3 has 14 amino acids. As DNA, the CDR3 is TGTGCCAGCAGCTCTACAGGGGGCCGGGTCGAGCAGTACTTC. As protein: CASSSTGGRVEQYF.

The sample holds a few counts of this clonotype. This may come from a read error, since a much larger clone is one base off. V is TRBV18 and J is TRBJ2-5; 9 nucleotides line up with TRBD2. V dropped 6 bases and J dropped 5; count of bases not matched to a gene: 7. Germline V CDR1 and CDR2: KGHSH, LQKENI. The CDR3 has 14 amino acids. DNA for the CDR3: TGTGCCAGCTCGATGTCTAGCGGGGCCGAGACCCAGTACTTC. Translating it yields CASSMSSGAETQYF.

This clonotype ranks as medium-sized. The chain uses TRBV29-1 and TRBJ2-2; D uncertain. There are 13 residues in the CDR3. V was pared by 6 bases and J by 5 bases, with 13 bases between. Germline V gives CDR1 SQVTM, CDR2 ANQGSEA. This CDR3 is CSVSSRRTGELFF. For the CDR3, the DNA is TGCAGCGTGAGTAGCAGACGAACCGGGGAGCTGTTTTTT.

This clonotype was counted many times. J is TRBJ1-1 and V is TRBV20-1, with a possible D match to TRBD1 (5 bases). This CDR3 is built from 12 residues. Trimming left V 6 bases short and J 5 bases short, with 13 bases between. Germline V lookup: CDR1 DFQATT, CDR2 SNEGSKA (reference sequence). The CDR3 loop reads CSAGWGGTEAFF. The CDR3 region has the DNA TGCAGTGCGGGTTGGGGGGGAACTGAAGCTTTCTTT.

This clonotype was detected a few times. The CDR3 region has the DNA TGTGCCAGCAGCTTAGTCGGTAGCGGATACGAGCAGTACTTC. This encodes CASSLVGSGYEQYF. V gene TRBV7-2 combines with J gene TRBJ2-7; perhaps TRBD2 as D (6 bases). The V and J ends lost 1 base and 4 bases respectively, with 11 bases between them. Germline values: CDR1 SGHTA, CDR2 FQGNSA. The CDR3 runs 14 residues.

This clonotype occurred many times. The chain is built from TRBV20-1 and TRBJ2-7, with D possibly matching TRBD2 (6 bases). CDR1 DFQATT and CDR2 SNEGSKA come from the germline V gene (reference sequence). The length of the CDR3 is 14 residues. V lost 2 bases and J 0 bases, leaving 11 bases between the germline ends. CDR3 region: CSARKLASSYEQYF. Here the CDR3 DNA reads TGCAGTGCTAGAAAACTAGCAAGCTCCTACGAGCAGTACTTC.

In this sample, this clonotype is medium-sized (0.01 to 0.1%). The chain couples TRBV20-1 to TRBJ2-3; TRBD2 might be the D (5 bases). CDR1 and CDR2 (germline): DFQATT, SNEGSKA (reference sequence). This CDR3 is built from 12 residues. V lost 5 bases and J 1 base, leaving 7 bases between the germline ends. CDR3 coding DNA: TGCAGTGCTGGAGCGGGCACAGATACGCAGTATTTT. Translation: CSAGAGTDTQYF.

This clonotype came up many times. This sequence joins TRBV29-1 and TRBJ2-3; 7 nucleotides match TRBD2. CDR3 size: 12 residues. Losses at the gene ends were 4 bases for V and 6 bases for J; bases not matched to a gene: 4. Germline-derived CDR1 and CDR2 are SQVTM and ANQGSEA. CDR3 bases: TGCAGCGTTGGGGAGGGATTCGATACGCAGTATTTT. Amino acids: CSVGEGFDTQYF.

Ten or more counts support this clonotype. The chain has TRBV6-5 and TRBJ2-2; no clear D gene. V dropped 6 bases and J dropped 1 base, with 12 bases sitting between them. Per germline, CDR1 MNHEY and CDR2 SVGAGI. The CDR3 totals 15 residues. The CDR3 is CASRALRRNTGELFF. The CDR3 coding sequence is TGTGCCAGCAGGGCGCTCCGGCGGAACACCGGGGAGCTGTTTTTT.

The table lists this clonotype with many counts. A junction end diverges from the germline sequence, so it may reflect a read error. This sequence joins TRBV7-7 and TRBJ2-2, with no clear D. The CDR3 totals 13 residues. Germline V CDR1 and CDR2: SSHAT, FNYEAQ (reference sequence). CDR3 protein: CASSPRGFGELFF. For the CDR3, the DNA is TGTGCTAGCAGCCCACGCGGTTTCGGGGAGCTGTTTTTT.

This clonotype was counted ten times or more. The gene calls are TRBV30 and TRBJ1-4; D gene ambiguous. V was pared by 0 bases and J by 8 bases, with 10 bases between. Germline values: CDR1 GTSNPN, CDR2 SVGIG (reference sequence). CDR3 size: 13 residues. The CDR3 DNA sequence: TGTGCCTGGAGTGTAGTGTTGCGGGAAAAACTGTTTTTT. It specifies CAWSVVLREKLFF.